Each of the 30 T cell receptor beta chains below was sequenced from the same sample in a study of shared clonotypes between healthy human individuals. Sequencing used immunoSEQ multiplex PCR; TCRdb keeps in-frame clones, though not all of them. Of approximately 2.4 million clones in the sample, 90% to 96% were seen once. The sample was naive CD4+ T cells sorted from blood. Subset meaning: CD45RA+ positively selected. These receptors came from a young man in good health.

This chain links TRBV5-6 with TRBJ2-7, with 7 bases identical to TRBD1. V was clipped by 6 bases and J by 6 bases; unmatched bases: 15. The CDR3 runs 15 residues. In germline, CDR1 is SGHDT, CDR2 YYEEEE. The CDR3 here is CASNRQGSGPGEQYF. The CDR3 DNA sequence: TGTGCCAGCAACCGACAGGGATCGGGGCCAGGCGAGCAGTACTTC.

The rearrangement uses TRBV6-6 and TRBJ2-3; 8 bases align to TRBD2. Germline CDR1 MNHNY, CDR2 SVGAGI (reference sequence). V shed 7 bases, J shed 7 bases, and the junction held 7 bases outside the gene matches. This CDR3 is built from 13 residues. DNA of the CDR3: TGTGCCAGCACTCGGGGGGGAATATATACGCAGTATTTT. Its protein is CASTRGGIYTQYF.

This clone appeared once. This rearrangement joins TRBV6-5 to TRBJ2-7, with 9 bases that match TRBD1. The trim removed 2 bases at V and 3 bases at J, leaving 5 bases unmatched. The germline V gene encodes CDR1 MNHEY and CDR2 SVGAGI. The CDR3 length is 15 residues. In nucleotides, the CDR3 is TGTGCCAGCAGTTACGGGGGGGACAGGGACTACGAGCAGTACTTC. Its translation is CASSYGGDRDYEQYF.

The chain has TRBV7-2 and TRBJ2-7, with D unclear. The CDR3 sequence is 17 residues long. CDR1 and CDR2 (germline): SGHTA, FQGNSA. V was clipped by 5 bases and J by 0 bases, with 20 bases between them. CDR3 nucleotides: TGTGCCAGCAGCATGTCACTGACGTACAGCATCTCCTACGAGCAGTACTTC. Translated: CASSMSLTYSISYEQYF.

The chain uses TRBV7-2 and TRBJ1-6; D is unclear. V gave up 5 bases and J gave up 9 bases, with 8 bases separating them. Germline lookup yields CDR1 SGHTA and CDR2 FQGNSA. The CDR3 is 12 residues long. Written as DNA, the CDR3 is TGTGCCAGCAGCAGGACCGTTTCACCCCTCCACTTT. This sequence encodes CASSRTVSPLHF.

Of note for this clone: Other nucleotide sequences from this sample produce the same CDR3. The chain has TRBV7-6 and TRBJ2-5; no firm D call. The CDR3 is 11 residues long. Germline V gene sequence: CDR1 SGHVS, CDR2 FNYEAQ. The V end was cut by 4 bases, the J end by 3 bases, with 3 bases between. The chain's CDR3 is CASSSEETQYF. DNA of the CDR3: TGTGCCAGCAGCTCCGAAGAGACCCAGTACTTC. Looking up the rest from reference TRBV7-6 and TRBJ2-5 gives the full variable domain: GAGVSQSPRYKVTKRGQDVALRCDPISGHVSLYWYRQALGQGPEFLTYFNYEAQQDKSGLPNDRFSAERPEGSISTLTIQRTEQRDSAMYRCASSSEETQYFGPGTRLLVL.

In regard to this clone: Other DNA variants within this sample encode the same CDR3. The V gene is TRBV28, the J gene TRBJ1-2; D perhaps matches TRBD1 (5 bases). V shed 8 bases and J shed 4 bases, with 8 bases lying between them. The CDR3 loop spans 11 amino acids. CDR1 is MDHEN and CDR2 is SYDVKM in the germline V gene. CDR3 region: CASSDSYGYTF. The DNA of the CDR3 is TGTGCCAGCTCAGACAGCTATGGCTACACCTTC.

The chain couples TRBV9 to TRBJ1-3; 7 bases fit TRBD1. CDR3 length: 18 amino acids. With V trimmed by 0 bases and J by 0 bases, 9 bases remained unmatched. Germline V CDR1 and CDR2: SGDLS, YYNGEE. CDR3 DNA sequence: TGTGCCAGCAGCGTAGAGGGGGCACTTTTCAGCTCTGGAAACACCATATATTTT. Translated: CASSVEGALFSSGNTIYF.

The chain is built from TRBV9 and TRBJ2-7, with 7 positions matching TRBD1. This CDR3 contains 15 residues. The germline V gene has CDR1 SGDLS and CDR2 YYNGEE. J gave up 2 bases and V 0 bases, and 5 bases lay outside the gene matches. The CDR3 coding sequence is TGTGCCAGCAGCGTAGCGACTGGACAGGCCTACGAGCAGTACTTC. Residues: CASSVATGQAYEQYF.

The chain links TRBV18 to TRBJ1-1; D not certain. Trimming shortened V by 2 bases and J by 0 bases, and 7 bases separated the two germline ends. CDR1 is KGHSH and CDR2 is LQKENI in the germline V gene. The CDR3 sequence is 14 residues long. CDR3 amino acids: CASSPKQLNTEAFF. The CDR3 nucleotides are TGTGCCAGCTCACCAAAACAGCTGAACACTGAAGCTTTCTTT. The whole variable domain, remainder taken from reference TRBV18 and TRBJ1-1, is NAGVMQNPRHLVRRRGQEARLRCSPMKGHSHVYWYRQLPEEGLKFMVYLQKENIIDESGMPKERFSAEFPKEGPSILRIQQVVRGDSAAYFCASSPKQLNTEAFFGQGTRLTVV.

The table lists this clone with a count of one. The V call is TRBV10-3, the J call TRBJ2-4; perhaps TRBD1 as D (5 bases). The CDR3 length is 13 residues. Germline CDR1 ENHRY, CDR2 SYGVKD. Between the trimmed V and J ends, which lost 8 bases and 2 bases, there was a span of 10 bases. The CDR3 reads CAIGRESKNIQYF. The DNA for the CDR3 is TGTGCCATCGGCAGGGAATCCAAAAACATTCAGTACTTC.

This sequence joins TRBV7-9 and TRBJ2-5; D uncertain. Germline values: CDR1 SEHNR, CDR2 FQNEAQ (reference sequence). V shed 1 base and J shed 0 bases, with 9 bases lying between them. This CDR3 is built from 15 residues. As DNA, the CDR3 is TGTGCCAGCAGCTTAGATGGTAGGGACCAAGAGACCCAGTACTTC. Amino acids: CASSLDGRDQETQYF.

The genes are TRBV14 and TRBJ2-3; 9 bases align to TRBD2. CDR3 length: 18 residues. With 1 base clipped from V and 1 base from J, the junction kept 9 bases outside the gene matches. The germline CDR1 and CDR2 sequences are SGHDN and FVKESK. CDR3 bases: TGTGCCAGCAGCCAAGTATCGACTCTAGCGGGACGCACAGATACGCAGTATTTT. Its protein is CASSQVSTLAGRTDTQYF.

Regarding this clone: Additional DNA sequences in this sample encode the identical CDR3. The chain couples TRBV7-2 to TRBJ2-3; D not resolved. Trimming pared 3 bases from V and 0 bases from J, leaving 1 base between. The CDR3 contains 12 residues. Germline V gene sequence: CDR1 SGHTA, CDR2 FQGNSA. This CDR3 reads CASSLSTDTQYF. The CDR3 coding sequence is TGTGCCAGCAGCTTGAGCACAGATACGCAGTATTTT.

The gene calls are TRBV10-3 and TRBJ2-2, with 8 bases that match TRBD1. Germline assignment: CDR1 ENHRY and CDR2 SYGVKD. This CDR3 is 17 amino acids long. V shed 3 bases and J 1 base; nucleotides not matched to a gene: 7. CDR3 in amino acids: CAISEKSGTGNTGELFF. In nucleotides, the CDR3 is TGTGCCATCAGTGAAAAATCCGGGACAGGGAACACCGGGGAGCTGTTTTTT.

V usage is TRBV4-1 and J usage is TRBJ1-5; 11 bases line up with TRBD1. Germline loops: CDR1 MGHRA, CDR2 YSYEKL. This CDR3 has 16 residues. Losses at the gene ends were 4 bases for V and 7 bases for J; bases not matched to a gene: 9. CDR3 sequence (DNA): TGCGCCAGCAGCCCGCAGGACAGGGGGCTAGGACAGCCCCAGCATTTT. It yields the protein CASSPQDRGLGQPQHF.

The V and J genes are TRBV7-2 and TRBJ1-2, with a possible D match to TRBD1 (5 bases). Looked up from germline, CDR1 is SGHTA and CDR2 is FQGNSA. CDR3 size: 13 residues. V was clipped by 3 bases and J by 5 bases, with 10 bases between them. The CDR3 nucleotides are TGTGCCAGCAGCTTCCGGGGCGGTTATGGCTACACCTTC. Protein: CASSFRGGYGYTF.

The chain links TRBV27 to TRBJ1-5, with D perhaps matching TRBD1 (5 bases). CDR3 length: 16 residues. CDR1 and CDR2 from the germline V gene are MNHEY and SMNVEV (reference sequence). The V end lost 5 bases, the J end lost 7 bases, and 21 bases lay between the germline ends. CDR3 coding DNA: TGTGCCAGCAGTCCAATGGGGTCAGGGAGACAGCAGCCCCAGCATTTT. It codes for CASSPMGSGRQQPQHF.

This clone occurred a few times. The gene calls are TRBV2 and TRBJ1-2; D not certain. CDR1 and CDR2 from the germline V gene are SNHLY and FYNNEI. The CDR3 is 13 amino acids. V was cut by 5 bases and J by 8 bases, with 15 bases left in between. Here the CDR3 DNA reads TGTGCCAGCAGTCCGGACGGGAATGGAGGCTACACCTTC. It specifies CASSPDGNGGYTF.

The rearrangement joins TRBV10-1 to TRBJ2-5, with D possibly being TRBD2 (6 bases). The CDR3 spans 14 residues. V was cut by 3 bases and J by 5 bases, with 13 bases left in between. The germline V gene encodes CDR1 WNHNN and CDR2 SYGVQD (reference sequence). CDR3: CASSDRETRETQYF. Here the CDR3 DNA reads TGCGCCAGCAGTGATCGGGAGACTAGGGAGACCCAGTACTTC.

The chain links TRBV6-1 to TRBJ1-2, with a weak D call TRBD1 (6 bases). Trimming took 6 bases from V and 7 from J, leaving 18 bases between them. This CDR3 has 14 amino acids. The germline V gene encodes CDR1 MNHNS and CDR2 SASEGT. CDR3 in DNA: TGTGCCAGCAGCGCCGGGGTGGGGGCTCTTGGCTACACCTTC. Amino acid sequence: CASSAGVGALGYTF.

This clone showed up just once. V and J are TRBV6-5 and TRBJ1-1; 7 nucleotides align to TRBD1. This CDR3 region has 15 residues. The germline V gene has CDR1 MNHEY and CDR2 SVGAGI. Trimming removed 2 bases from V and 4 bases from J; junction bases left unmatched: 7. The CDR3 reads CASSYSRDRSTEAFF. CDR3 nucleotides: TGTGCCAGCAGTTACAGTAGGGACAGAAGCACTGAAGCTTTCTTT.

This chain joins TRBV19 and TRBJ2-3, with a weak D call TRBD1 (6 bases). Per the germline V gene, CDR1 is LNHDA and CDR2 is SQIVND (reference sequence). The CDR3 sequence is 15 residues long. Trimming cost V 2 bases and J 1 base, with 10 bases left between them. Here the CDR3 DNA reads TGTGCCAGTAGTATATGGGGGCATGGCACAGATACGCAGTATTTT. It translates to CASSIWGHGTDTQYF.

The V and J genes are TRBV7-9 and TRBJ1-6; TRBD1 matches at 7 bases. The germline gives CDR1 SEHNR, CDR2 FQNEAQ (reference sequence). Trimming at V came to 5 bases and at J to 3 bases, leaving 7 bases not matched to a gene. The CDR3 consists of 16 residues. CDR3 amino acids: CASSQGQAGYNSPLHF. In DNA form, the CDR3 reads TGTGCCAGCAGCCAAGGACAGGCTGGCTATAATTCACCCCTCCACTTT.

Points on this clone: Other nucleotide sequences from this sample produce the same CDR3. V gene TRBV6-5 combines with J gene TRBJ1-4, with D possibly TRBD1 on 5 matching bases. The CDR3 sequence is 14 residues long. CDR1 is MNHEY, CDR2 SVGAGI, per germline. V lost 6 bases to trimming and J lost 0 bases, with 8 bases between them. CDR3 sequence reads: CASSRQSTNEKLFF. CDR3 nucleotide sequence: TGTGCCAGCAGCAGACAGTCAACTAATGAAAAACTGTTTTTT.

The chain uses TRBV7-9 and TRBJ2-7; D is possibly TRBD2 (6 bases). This CDR3 has 13 amino acids. Trimming pared 5 bases from V and 3 bases from J, leaving 11 bases between. Germline values: CDR1 SEHNR, CDR2 FQNEAQ (reference sequence). Here the CDR3 reads CASSIREVYEQYF. The DNA for the CDR3 is TGTGCCAGCAGCATCAGGGAGGTCTACGAGCAGTACTTC.

This clone was counted a single time. In the same sample, other DNA sequences code for this CDR3. This chain connects TRBV18 to TRBJ2-5; D call uncertain. Between the trimmed V and J ends, which lost 2 bases and 4 bases, there was a span of 5 bases. In germline, CDR1 is KGHSH, CDR2 LQKENI. The CDR3 consists of 12 residues. The CDR3 loop reads CASSPVGETQYF. The CDR3 nucleotides read TGTGCCAGCTCACCAGTAGGAGAGACCCAGTACTTC. Supplemented by reference TRBV18 and TRBJ2-5, the full variable domain reads NAGVMQNPRHLVRRRGQEARLRCSPMKGHSHVYWYRQLPEEGLKFMVYLQKENIIDESGMPKERFSAEFPKEGPSILRIQQVVRGDSAAYFCASSPVGETQYFGPGTRLLVL.

This sequence joins TRBV6-6 and TRBJ2-5, with 11 bases aligning to TRBD2. The CDR3 loop spans 15 amino acids. Trimming took 0 bases from V and 6 from J; bases not matched to a gene: 3. Per germline, CDR1 MNHNY and CDR2 SVGAGI (reference sequence). This CDR3 reads CASSYSTSGTKTQYF. The CDR3 DNA sequence: TGTGCCAGCAGTTACTCGACTAGCGGGACTAAGACCCAGTACTTC.

This chain links TRBV19 with TRBJ1-4; 9 bases map to TRBD1. Germline V gives CDR1 LNHDA, CDR2 SQIVND (reference sequence). This CDR3 has 13 residues. The ends lost 8 bases at V and 7 bases at J; junction bases unmatched: 5. The CDR3 reads CASGTGLTEKLFF. The CDR3 nucleotides are TGTGCCAGTGGGACAGGGTTAACTGAAAAACTGTTTTTT. Full variable domain (missing parts from reference TRBV19 and TRBJ1-4): DGGITQSPKYLFRKEGQNVTLSCEQNLNHDAMYWYRQDPGQGLRLIYYSQIVNDFQKGDIAEGYSVSREKKESFPLTVTSAQKNPTAFYLCASGTGLTEKLFFGSGTQLSVL.

The chain is built from TRBV6-5 and TRBJ1-1, with D uncertain. From germline, CDR1 is MNHEY and CDR2 SVGAGI. This CDR3 is built from 15 residues. V was shortened by 4 bases and J by 6 bases, with 18 bases between the two germline ends. The CDR3 DNA is TGTGCCAGCAGTTCCCGCCAGGTTCTTTTCCCTGAAGCTTTCTTT. Translation: CASSSRQVLFPEAFF.